These 10 T cell receptor beta chains originate from one sample sequenced in a study of T cells in Graves' hyperthyroidism and ophthalmopathy. The source material, RNA transcripts, was used to amplify TCR beta CDR3 regions. Researchers ran a first-round RT-PCR on the TCR CDR3 using the HTBI primer set. TCRdb recomputed calls from the multiplex PCR reads with MiXCR, one row per CDR3 protein. Of around 690,000 distinct CDR3 sequences listed, around 16% are singletons. The sample comprised blood. These TCRs come from a man over 45 with Graves' hyperthyroidism.

This CDR3 reads CASSYTKTASSGNTIYF. The CDR3 coding sequence is TGTGCCAGCAGTTACACCAAGACCGCCAGCTCTGGAAACACCATATATTTT. This chain joins TRBV6-5 and TRBJ1-3; D is undetermined. Germline assignment: CDR1 MNHEY and CDR2 SVGAGI. Trimming left V 2 bases short and J 0 bases short, with 14 bases between. There are 17 residues in the CDR3.

This clonotype was observed at least ten times. The V and J genes are TRBV20-1 and TRBJ2-1; 7 bases align to TRBD1. The CDR3 totals 13 residues. The trim removed 5 bases at V and 7 bases at J, leaving 8 bases unmatched. Germline loops: CDR1 DFQATT, CDR2 SNEGSKA (reference sequence). The CDR3 nucleotides read TGCAGTGCTCCGACGACAGGGCAGAATGAGCAGTTCTTC. Amino acids: CSAPTTGQNEQFF.

V is TRBV20-1 and J is TRBJ2-5, with D hard to call. With 0 bases removed from V and 5 bases from J, the gap between germline ends came to 19 bases. This CDR3 is 16 amino acids long. Per the germline V gene, CDR1 is DFQATT and CDR2 is SNEGSKA (reference sequence). The CDR3 here is CSARDAASGSGETQYF. CDR3 bases: TGCAGTGCTAGAGATGCTGCGTCCGGGTCGGGCGAGACCCAGTACTTC.

This clonotype was observed a handful of times. V and J are TRBV28 and TRBJ2-3, with D possibly being TRBD1 or TRBD2 (5 bases each). CDR1 is MDHEN, CDR2 SYDVKM, per germline. V gave up 5 bases and J gave up 2 bases, with 14 bases separating them. The CDR3 runs to 15 residues. CDR3 sequence reads: CASSGGTLLTDTQYF. CDR3 nucleotides: TGTGCCAGCAGTGGGGGTACCCTACTCACAGATACGCAGTATTTT.

This clonotype has just one count. The chain couples TRBV19 to TRBJ1-5; no firm D call. Germline V CDR1 and CDR2: LNHDA, SQIVND (reference sequence). The CDR3 has 14 amino acids. V lost 5 bases and J lost 3, with 11 bases in between. CDR3 residues: CASSFSVSNQPQHF. The CDR3 region has the DNA TGTGCCAGTAGTTTTTCGGTTTCCAATCAGCCCCAGCATTTT.

The genes are TRBV15 and TRBJ1-1; D gene ambiguous. Germline V gives CDR1 LNHNV, CDR2 YYDKDF (reference sequence). CDR3 length: 14 residues. Deletions cut 0 bases from V and 6 bases from J, with 11 bases between. The DNA of the CDR3 is TGTGCCACCAGCAGAGATTACCCCAAGGCTGAAGCTTTCTTT. This encodes CATSRDYPKAEAFF.

In this sample, this clonotype turned up many times. The chain joins TRBV7-6 to TRBJ2-7; 9 bases map to TRBD2. This CDR3 is built from 11 residues. Germline V gene sequence: CDR1 SGHVS, CDR2 FNYEAQ. Unmatched junction bases numbered 5, after V lost 8 bases and J lost 9 bases. CDR3 nucleotides: TGTGCCAGCGGCGGGGGGGGAGGGCAGTACTTC. This encodes CASGGGGGQYF.

This clonotype was found a few times. V and J are TRBV20-1 and TRBJ2-1, with TRBD2 matching over 9 bases. V was pared by 4 bases and J by 9 bases, with 10 bases of the junction left unmatched. CDR3 length: 14 amino acids. Germline loops: CDR1 DFQATT, CDR2 SNEGSKA (reference sequence). The CDR3 loop is CSAKTSGVQGEQFF. Here the CDR3 DNA reads TGCAGTGCTAAGACTAGCGGAGTGCAGGGTGAGCAGTTCTTC.

This clonotype was picked up many times. The chain has TRBV5-1 and TRBJ2-7, with 7 bases lining up with TRBD2. The length of the CDR3 is 14 residues. From germline, CDR1 is SGHRS and CDR2 YFSETQ. V lost 2 bases to trimming and J lost 7 bases; unmatched junction nucleotides: 9. CDR3 region: CASSFGGGPNEQYF. The DNA of the CDR3 is TGCGCCAGCAGCTTCGGGGGAGGGCCGAATGAGCAGTACTTC.

The CDR3 coding sequence is TGTGCCAGTAGTATAGATCGGGCCGGGGAGCTGTTTTTT. Its translation: CASSIDRAGELFF. The genes are TRBV19 and TRBJ2-2, with unresolved D. This CDR3 spans 13 amino acids. Germline-derived CDR1 and CDR2 are LNHDA and SQIVND (reference sequence). Trimming stripped 0 bases from V and 6 bases from J, with 5 bases between.